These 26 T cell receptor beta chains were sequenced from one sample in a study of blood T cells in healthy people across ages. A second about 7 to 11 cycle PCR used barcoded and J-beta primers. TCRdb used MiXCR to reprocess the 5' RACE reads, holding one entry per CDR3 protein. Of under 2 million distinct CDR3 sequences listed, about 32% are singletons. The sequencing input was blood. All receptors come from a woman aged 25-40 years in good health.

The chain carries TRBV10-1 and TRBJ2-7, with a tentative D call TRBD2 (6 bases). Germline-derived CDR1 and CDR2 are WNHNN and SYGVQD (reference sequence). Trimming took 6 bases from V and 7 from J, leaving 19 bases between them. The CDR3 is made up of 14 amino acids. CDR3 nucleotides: TGCGCCAGCAGGGAGGGCAGGCTTGAAGGGGAGCAGTACTTC. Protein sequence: CASREGRLEGEQYF.

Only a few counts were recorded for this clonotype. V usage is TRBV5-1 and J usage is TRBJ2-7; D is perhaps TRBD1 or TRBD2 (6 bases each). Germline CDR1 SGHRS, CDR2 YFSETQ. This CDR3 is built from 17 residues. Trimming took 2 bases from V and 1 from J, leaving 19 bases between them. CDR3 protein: CASSFEGGSPTSYEQYF. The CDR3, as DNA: TGCGCCAGCAGCTTTGAAGGGGGGAGTCCCACATCCTACGAGCAGTACTTC. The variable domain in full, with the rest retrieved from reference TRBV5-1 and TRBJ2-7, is KAGVTQTPRYLIKTRGQQVTLSCSPISGHRSVSWYQQTPGQGLQFLFEYFSETQRNKGNFPGRFSGRQFSNSRSEMNVSTLELGDSALYLCASSFEGGSPTSYEQYFGPGTRLTVT.

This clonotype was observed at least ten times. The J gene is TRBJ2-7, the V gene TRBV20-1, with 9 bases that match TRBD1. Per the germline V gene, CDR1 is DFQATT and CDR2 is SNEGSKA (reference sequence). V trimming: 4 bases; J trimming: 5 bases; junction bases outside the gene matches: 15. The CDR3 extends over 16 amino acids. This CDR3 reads CSANGGEGTGSHEQYF. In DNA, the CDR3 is TGCAGTGCTAACGGCGGGGAGGGGACAGGGTCGCACGAGCAGTACTTC.

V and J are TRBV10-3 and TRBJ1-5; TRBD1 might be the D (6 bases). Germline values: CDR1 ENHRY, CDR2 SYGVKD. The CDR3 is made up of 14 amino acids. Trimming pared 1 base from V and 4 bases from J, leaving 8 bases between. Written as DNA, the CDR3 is TGTGCCATCAGTGAGTATGGACAGAATCAGCCCCAGCATTTT. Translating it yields CAISEYGQNQPQHF.

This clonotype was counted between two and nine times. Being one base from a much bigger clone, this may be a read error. DNA of the CDR3: TGCAGTGCCCGTCGGAGGGACAGCTCCTACGGGCAGTACTTC. Amino acid sequence: CSARRRDSSYGQYF. This chain joins TRBV20-1 and TRBJ2-7, with D tentatively TRBD1 (7 bases). The CDR3 sequence is 14 residues long. The V gene's germline CDR1 is DFQATT and CDR2 SNEGSKA (reference sequence).

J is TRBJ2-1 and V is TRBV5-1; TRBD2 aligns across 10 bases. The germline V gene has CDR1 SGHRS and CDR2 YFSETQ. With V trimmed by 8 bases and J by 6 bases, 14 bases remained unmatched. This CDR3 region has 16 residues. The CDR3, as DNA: TGCGCCAGTTCCCGGATGAGCGGGAGGGGCGGCAATGAGCAGTTCTTC. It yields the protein CASSRMSGRGGNEQFF.

In DNA form, the CDR3 reads TGCGCCAGCAGCCCGGGGACTAGCGGGAGTCTAGGTTACGAGCAGTACTTC. Translated, it gives CASSPGTSGSLGYEQYF. The J gene is TRBJ2-7, the V gene TRBV4-1; 14 positions match TRBD2. The length of the CDR3 is 17 residues. Looked up from germline, CDR1 is MGHRA and CDR2 is YSYEKL. Trimming cost V 4 bases and J 4 bases; bases outside gene matches: 9.

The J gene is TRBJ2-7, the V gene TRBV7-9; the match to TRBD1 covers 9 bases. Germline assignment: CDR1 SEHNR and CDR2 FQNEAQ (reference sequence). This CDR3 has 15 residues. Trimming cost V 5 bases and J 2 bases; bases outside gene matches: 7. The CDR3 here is CASSDQTGGPYEQYF. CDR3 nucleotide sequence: TGTGCCAGCAGCGATCAAACAGGGGGCCCCTACGAGCAGTACTTC.

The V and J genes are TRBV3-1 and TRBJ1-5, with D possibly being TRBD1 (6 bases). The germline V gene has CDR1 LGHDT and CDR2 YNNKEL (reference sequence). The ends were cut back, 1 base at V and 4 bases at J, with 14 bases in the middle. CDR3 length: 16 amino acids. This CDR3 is CASSQGGNRANQPQHF. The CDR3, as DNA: TGTGCCAGCAGCCAAGGAGGAAACAGGGCAAATCAGCCCCAGCATTTT.

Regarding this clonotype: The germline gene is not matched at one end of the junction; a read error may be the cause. CDR3: CAGSYRTSGRTDTQYF. The CDR3 DNA reads TGTGCCGGCAGTTATAGAACTAGCGGGAGAACGGATACGCAGTATTTT. The chain employs TRBV7-2 and TRBJ2-3; TRBD2 matches 11 bases. CDR3 length: 16 amino acids. Germline V gene data show CDR1 as SGHTA and CDR2 as FQGNSA.

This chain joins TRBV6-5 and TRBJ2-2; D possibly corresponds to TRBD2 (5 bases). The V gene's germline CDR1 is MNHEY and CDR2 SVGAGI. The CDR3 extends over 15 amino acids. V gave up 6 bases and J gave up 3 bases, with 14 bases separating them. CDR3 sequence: CASREGGPDTGELFF. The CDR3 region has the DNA TGTGCCAGCAGGGAAGGAGGCCCAGACACCGGGGAGCTGTTTTTT.

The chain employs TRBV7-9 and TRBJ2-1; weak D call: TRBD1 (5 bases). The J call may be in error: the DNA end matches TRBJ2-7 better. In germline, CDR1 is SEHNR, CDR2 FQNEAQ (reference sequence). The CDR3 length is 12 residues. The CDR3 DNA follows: TGTGCCACCAGGGTCCTTTACAATGAGCAGTACTTC. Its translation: CATRVLYNEQYF.

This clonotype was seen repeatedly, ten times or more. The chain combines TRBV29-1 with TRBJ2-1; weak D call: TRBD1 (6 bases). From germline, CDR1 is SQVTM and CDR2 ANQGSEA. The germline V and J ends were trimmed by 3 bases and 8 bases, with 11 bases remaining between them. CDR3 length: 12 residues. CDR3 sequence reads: CSVDGTFDEQFF. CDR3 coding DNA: TGCAGCGTTGACGGGACATTCGATGAGCAGTTCTTC.

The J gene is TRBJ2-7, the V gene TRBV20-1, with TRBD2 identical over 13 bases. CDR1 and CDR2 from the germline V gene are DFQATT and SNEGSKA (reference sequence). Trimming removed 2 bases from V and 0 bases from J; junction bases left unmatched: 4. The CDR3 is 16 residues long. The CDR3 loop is CSARTTSGGYSYEQYF. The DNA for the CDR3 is TGCAGTGCTAGAACGACTAGCGGGGGGTACTCCTACGAGCAGTACTTC.

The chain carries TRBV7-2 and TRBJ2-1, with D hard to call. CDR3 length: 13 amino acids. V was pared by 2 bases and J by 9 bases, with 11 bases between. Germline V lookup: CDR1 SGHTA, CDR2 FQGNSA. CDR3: CASSLIPPGEQFF. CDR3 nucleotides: TGTGCCAGCAGCTTAATCCCCCCTGGTGAGCAGTTCTTC.

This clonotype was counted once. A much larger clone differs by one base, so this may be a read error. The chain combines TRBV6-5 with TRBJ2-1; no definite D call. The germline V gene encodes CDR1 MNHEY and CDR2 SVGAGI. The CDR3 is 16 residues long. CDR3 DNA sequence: TGTGCCAGCAGTTACGTGTTCGGTTCGATTTACAGTGAGCAGTTCTTC. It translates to CASSYVFGSIYSEQFF.

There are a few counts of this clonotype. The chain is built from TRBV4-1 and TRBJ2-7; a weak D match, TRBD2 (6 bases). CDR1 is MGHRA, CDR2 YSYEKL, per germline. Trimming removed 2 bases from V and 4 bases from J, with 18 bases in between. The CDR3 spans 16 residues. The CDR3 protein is CASSQNDGRGGYEQYF. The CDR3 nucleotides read TGCGCCAGCAGCCAAAACGACGGACGCGGAGGGTACGAGCAGTACTTC.

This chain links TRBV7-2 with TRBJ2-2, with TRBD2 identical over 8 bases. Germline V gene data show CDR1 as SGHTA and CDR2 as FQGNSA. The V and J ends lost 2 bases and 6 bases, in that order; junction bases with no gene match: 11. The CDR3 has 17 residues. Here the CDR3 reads CASSLRRQAGGAGELFF. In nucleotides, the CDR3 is TGTGCCAGCAGCTTACGTCGACAGGCGGGAGGCGCCGGGGAGCTGTTTTTT.

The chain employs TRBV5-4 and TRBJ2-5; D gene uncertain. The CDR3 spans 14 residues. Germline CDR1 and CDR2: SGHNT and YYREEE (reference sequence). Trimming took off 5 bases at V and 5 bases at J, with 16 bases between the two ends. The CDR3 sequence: CASSTAAMRETQYF. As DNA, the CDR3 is TGTGCCAGCAGTACGGCAGCGATGCGGGAGACCCAGTACTTC.

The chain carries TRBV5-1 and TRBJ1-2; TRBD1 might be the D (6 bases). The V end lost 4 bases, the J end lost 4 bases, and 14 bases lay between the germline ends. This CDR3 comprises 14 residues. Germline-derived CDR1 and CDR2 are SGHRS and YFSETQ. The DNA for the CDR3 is TGCGCCAGCAGCCAATCGGACAGCCTCTATGGCTACACCTTC. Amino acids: CASSQSDSLYGYTF.

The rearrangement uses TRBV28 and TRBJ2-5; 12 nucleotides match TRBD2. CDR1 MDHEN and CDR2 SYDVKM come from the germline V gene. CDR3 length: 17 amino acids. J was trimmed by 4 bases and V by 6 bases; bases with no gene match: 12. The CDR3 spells CASSPSFGLAGRETQYF. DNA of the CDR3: TGTGCCAGCAGCCCTTCTTTTGGACTAGCGGGAAGAGAGACCCAGTACTTC.

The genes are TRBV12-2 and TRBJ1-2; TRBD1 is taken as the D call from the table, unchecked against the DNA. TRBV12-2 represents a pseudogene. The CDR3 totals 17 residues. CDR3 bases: TGTGCAAGTCGCCTGTCTTGGAAGGTCGGCCGGGGAAGAGGCTACACCTTC. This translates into CASRLSWKVGRGRGYTF.

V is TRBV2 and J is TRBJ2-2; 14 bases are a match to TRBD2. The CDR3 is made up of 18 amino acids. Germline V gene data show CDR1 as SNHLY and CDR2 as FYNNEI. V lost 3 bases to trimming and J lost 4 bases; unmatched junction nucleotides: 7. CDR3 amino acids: CASSDPTSGRAVTGELFF. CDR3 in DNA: TGTGCCAGCAGTGATCCGACTAGCGGGAGGGCTGTCACCGGGGAGCTGTTTTTT.

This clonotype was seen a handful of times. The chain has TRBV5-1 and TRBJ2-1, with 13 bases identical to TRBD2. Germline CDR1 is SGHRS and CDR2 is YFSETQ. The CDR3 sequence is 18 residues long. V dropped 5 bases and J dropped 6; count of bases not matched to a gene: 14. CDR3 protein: CASSRTGTSGEGINEQFF. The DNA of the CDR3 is TGCGCCAGCAGTCGAACCGGGACTAGCGGGGAGGGGATCAATGAGCAGTTCTTC.

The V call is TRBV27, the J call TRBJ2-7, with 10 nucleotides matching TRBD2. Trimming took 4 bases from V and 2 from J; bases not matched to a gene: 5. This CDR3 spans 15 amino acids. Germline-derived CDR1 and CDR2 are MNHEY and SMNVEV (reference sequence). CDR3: CASSSILAGPYEQYF. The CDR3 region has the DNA TGTGCCAGCAGTTCTATACTAGCGGGACCCTACGAGCAGTACTTC.

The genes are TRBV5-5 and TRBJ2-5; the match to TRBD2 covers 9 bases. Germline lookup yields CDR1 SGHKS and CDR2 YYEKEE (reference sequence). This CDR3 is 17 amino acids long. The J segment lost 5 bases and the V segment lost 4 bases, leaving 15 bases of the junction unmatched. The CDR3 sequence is CASSHTTVSGSTETQYF. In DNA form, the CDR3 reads TGTGCCAGCAGCCACACGACGGTTAGCGGGAGTACTGAGACCCAGTACTTC.